Described below is a single TCR beta chain sequence and its context. Across several immunoSEQ plates, the genomic DNA of each subset was split evenly. TCRdb keeps only in-frame clones here, not all; method: immunoSEQ multiplex PCR. This table holds more than 500,000 clones, approximately 95% found once. The data stem from a study of shared clonotypes between healthy human individuals. Naive CD8 cells were CD45RO-negative, positively selected for CCR7, excluding terminally differentiated effector memory CD45RA+ cells. The material sequenced was naive CD8+ T cells sorted from blood. The TCR sequence derives from a woman aged 25-40 years in good health.

The DNA for the CDR3 is TGTGCCAGCAGCCGGGGTGGGACGGTCTATGGCTACACCTTC. Amino acids: CASSRGGTVYGYTF. V and J are TRBV11-2 and TRBJ1-2, with D perhaps matching TRBD1 (5 bases). V lost 5 bases, J lost 4 bases, and 14 bases lay in between. Germline CDR1 SGHAT, CDR2 FQNNGV. The CDR3 length is 14 residues. Combining the CDR3 with reference TRBV11-2 and TRBJ1-2 gives the whole variable domain EAGVAQSPRYKIIEKRQSVAFWCNPISGHATLYWYQQILGQGPKLLIQFQNNGVVDDSQLPKDRFSAERLKGVDSTLKIQPAKLEDSAVYLCASSRGGTVYGYTFGSGTRLTVV.